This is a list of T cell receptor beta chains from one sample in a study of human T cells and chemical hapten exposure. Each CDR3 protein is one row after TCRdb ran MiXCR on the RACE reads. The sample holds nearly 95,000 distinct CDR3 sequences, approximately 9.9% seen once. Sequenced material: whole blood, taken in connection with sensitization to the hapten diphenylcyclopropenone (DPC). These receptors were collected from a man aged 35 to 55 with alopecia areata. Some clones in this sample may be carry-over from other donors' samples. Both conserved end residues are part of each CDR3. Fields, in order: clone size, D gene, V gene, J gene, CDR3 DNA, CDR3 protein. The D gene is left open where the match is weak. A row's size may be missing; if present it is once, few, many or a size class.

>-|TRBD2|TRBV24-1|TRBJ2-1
TGTGCCACCAGTGACCCAACTAGCGGGGGCTACAATGAGCAGTTCTTC
CATSDPTSGGYNEQFF
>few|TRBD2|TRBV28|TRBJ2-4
TGTGCCAGCAGTTTGGCGGCGGGAGGGCCTGCCAAAAACATTCAGTACTTC
CASSLAAGGPAKNIQYF
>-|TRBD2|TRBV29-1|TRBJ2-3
TGCAGCGTAGAAATCCTAGCGGGGGATACGCAGTATTTT
CSVEILAGDTQYF
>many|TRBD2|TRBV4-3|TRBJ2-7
TGCGCCAGCAGCCAAGGGGGAGCGGGAGTACACGAGCAGTACTTC
CASSQGGAGVHEQYF
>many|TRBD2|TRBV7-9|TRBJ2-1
TGTGCCAGCAGCCTGGGACTAGCGGGAGGGTTCGATGAGCAGTTCTTC
CASSLGLAGGFDEQFF
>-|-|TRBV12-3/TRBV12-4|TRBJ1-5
TGTGCCAGCAGTTCCCTACAGGGAAATCAGCCCCAGCATTTT
CASSSLQGNQPQHF
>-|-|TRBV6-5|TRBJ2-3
TGTGCCACAAGTTTCGCCCCAGATACGCAGTATTTT
CATSFAPDTQYF
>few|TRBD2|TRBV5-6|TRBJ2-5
TGTGCCAGCAGCGGGACTAGGGAAGAGACCCAGTACTTC
CASSGTREETQYF
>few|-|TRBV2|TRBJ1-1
TGTGCCACCCTTTTCGAGCAGGGAGGGTCGGGTACTGAAGCTTTCTTT
CATLFEQGGSGTEAFF
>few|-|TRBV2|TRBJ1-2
TGTGCCAGCAGTGTAGGGACGGGAGGCTACACCTTC
CASSVGTGGYTF
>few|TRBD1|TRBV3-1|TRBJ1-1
TGTGCCAGCGGACAGGCTTTGAACACTGAAGCTTTCTTT
CASGQALNTEAFF
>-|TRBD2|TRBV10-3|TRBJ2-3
TGTGCCATCAGTGAGTCCGAAATTCTACTAGCGGAAACAGATACGCAGTATTTT
CAISESEILLAETDTQYF
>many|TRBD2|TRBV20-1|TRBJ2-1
TGCAGTGCTAGAGATCTGACTAGCGCGCTTTACAATGAGCAGTTCTTC
CSARDLTSALYNEQFF
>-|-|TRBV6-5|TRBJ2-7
TGTGCCAGCAGTTACGGGGGACGTCCTTCCTACGAGCAGTACTTC
CASSYGGRPSYEQYF
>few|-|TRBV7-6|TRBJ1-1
TGTGCCAGCAGCTTAGCCGGGGGAGTTGACGCTGAAGCTTTCTTT
CASSLAGGVDAEAFF
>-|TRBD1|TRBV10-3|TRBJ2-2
TGTGCCATCAACGACAGGGATATAACCGGGGAGCTGTTTTTT
CAINDRDITGELFF
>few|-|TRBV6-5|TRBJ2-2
TGTGCCAGCACAAAGACCGGGACTCCGAACACCGGGGAGCTGTTTTTT
CASTKTGTPNTGELFF
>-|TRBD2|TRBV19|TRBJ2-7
TGTGCCAGTAATCGCGGGAGCGGACAATACGAGCAGTACTTC
CASNRGSGQYEQYF
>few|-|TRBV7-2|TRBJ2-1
TGTGCCAGCAGTATTGAACGTTACAATGAGCAGTTCTTC
CASSIERYNEQFF
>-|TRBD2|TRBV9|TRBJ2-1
TGTGCCAGCAGCGTTGAGGGGCTAGCGGGAGGATCATACAATGAGCAGTTCTTC
CASSVEGLAGGSYNEQFF
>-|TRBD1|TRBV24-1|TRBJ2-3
TGTGCCACGACACAGGGGCGAAGCACAGATACGCAGTATTTT
CATTQGRSTDTQYF
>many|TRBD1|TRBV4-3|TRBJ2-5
TGCGCCAGCAGCCCCGACAGGGCCTCCTTCGGAGAGACCCAGTACTTC
CASSPDRASFGETQYF
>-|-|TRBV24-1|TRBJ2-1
TGTGCCACCAGTGAATGGGGTGGGGGGAGCTCCTACAATGAGCAGTTCTTC
CATSEWGGGSSYNEQFF
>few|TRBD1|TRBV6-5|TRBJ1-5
TGTGCCAGCAGTACGGGACAGGACAATCAGCCCCAGCATTTT
CASSTGQDNQPQHF
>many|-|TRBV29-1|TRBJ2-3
TGCAGCGTTGGTGCGCAGATCACAGATACGCAGTATTTT
CSVGAQITDTQYF
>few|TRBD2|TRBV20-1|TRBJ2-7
TGCAGTGCTAATCGTATGGGACTAGGTACGAGTGGCGAGCAGTACTTC
CSANRMGLGTSGEQYF
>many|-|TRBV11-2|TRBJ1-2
TGTGCCAGCAGCCCCCAGGGAAACTCCCCTAATGGCTACACCTTC
CASSPQGNSPNGYTF
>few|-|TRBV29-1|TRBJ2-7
TGCAGCGCCGCGGCGTATCGGGCGGGTAGGAGCTCCTACGAGCAGTACTTC
CSAAAYRAGRSSYEQYF
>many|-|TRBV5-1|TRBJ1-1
TGCGCCAGCAGCTGGGGTCGAACGCTCGAAGCTTTCTTT
CASSWGRTLEAFF
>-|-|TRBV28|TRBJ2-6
TGTGCCAGCAGTTTTGCTGGGGCCAACGTCCTGACTTTC
CASSFAGANVLTF
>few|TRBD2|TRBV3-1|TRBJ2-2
TGTGCCAGCAGCCAAGATCCTCTAGCGGGAGTAGAGTGGGACACCGGGGAGCTGTTTTTT
CASSQDPLAGVEWDTGELFF
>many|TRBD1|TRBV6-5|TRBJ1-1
TGTGCCAGCAGCCCCGGACAGGGAATCACTGAAGCTTTCTTT
CASSPGQGITEAFF
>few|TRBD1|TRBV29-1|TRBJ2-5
TGCAGCGTCAGGGGGGAGACCCAGTACTTC
CSVRGETQYF
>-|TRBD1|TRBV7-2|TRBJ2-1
TGTGCCAGCAGCCGAGCCCCGGGACAGGGGGGCAATGAGCAGTTCTTC
CASSRAPGQGGNEQFF
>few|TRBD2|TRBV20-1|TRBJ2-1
TGCAGTGCTAGAAGAGTAGCGGGAGTGGACTACAATGAGCAGTTCTTC
CSARRVAGVDYNEQFF
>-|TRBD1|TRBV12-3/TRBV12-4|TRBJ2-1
TGTGCCAGCAGCCCGGGACAGGGAGTATCCTACAATGAGCAGTTCTTC
CASSPGQGVSYNEQFF
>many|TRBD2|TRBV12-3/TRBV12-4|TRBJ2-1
TGTGCCAGCAGTTGGGAGGGAAATGAGCAGTTCTTC
CASSWEGNEQFF
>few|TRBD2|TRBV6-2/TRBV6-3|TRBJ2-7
TGTGCCAGCAGCTATACGGGAGGGACCTACGAGCAGTACTTC
CASSYTGGTYEQYF
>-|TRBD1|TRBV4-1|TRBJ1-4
TGCGCCAGCAGCCAAAACAGGGGGGGCGGCGAAAAACTGTTTTTT
CASSQNRGGGEKLFF
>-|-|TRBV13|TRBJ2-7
TGTGCCAGCAGCTTAGGTTACCGCCGGGGGAAGGTCTACGAGCAGTACTTC
CASSLGYRRGKVYEQYF
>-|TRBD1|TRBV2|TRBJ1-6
TGTGCCAGCAGTGAAGAGAATCCAGGGGGCTGGAATTCACCCCTCCACTTT
CASSEENPGGWNSPLHF
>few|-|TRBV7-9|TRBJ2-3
TGTGCCAGCAGCTTAATCGCAGATACGCAGTATTTT
CASSLIADTQYF
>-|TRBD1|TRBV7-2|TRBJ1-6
TGTGCCAGCAGCTTAGGAGGGCAGGGGGCGAATTCACCCCTCCACTTT
CASSLGGQGANSPLHF
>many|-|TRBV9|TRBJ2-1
TGTGCCAGCAGCGTAGCGGACTACTCCTACAATGAGCAGTTCTTC
CASSVADYSYNEQFF